This T cell receptor beta chain was retrieved from a study of blood T cells in healthy people across ages. Notes on the study in general: Naive CD4+ cell counts and diversity both ran higher in long-lived than in aged donors.

Next came a second PCR, run for about 6 to 12 cycles, which used a sample-barcoded 5' primer along with a J-beta primer mix. TCRdb re-analysed the 5' RACE reads in MiXCR, keeping a single row per CDR3 protein. Seen here are fewer than 700,000 distinct CDR3 sequences, 40% to 45% observed once, and the top ten hold 30%. As concerns this clonotype: Its antigen remains unidentified.

The sample comprised blood. This receptor was identified in an older man in good health.

For the CDR3, the DNA is TGTGCCAGCAGCCAAGCTCCCAAGGGGGGATGGAACTATGGCTACACCTTC. Translated, it gives CASSQAPKGGWNYGYTF. The chain has TRBV4-2 and TRBJ1-2; tentative D call: TRBD1 (6 bases). Trimming took off 1 base at V and 2 bases at J, with 17 bases between the two ends. This CDR3 contains 17 residues. Germline V gives CDR1 LGHNA, CDR2 YNFKEQ.